This T cell receptor beta chain was sequenced for a study of T cell responses to AZD1222 COVID-19 vaccine. Study-level background: Second doses that came at about 4 or about 12 weeks were put together.

Libraries were prepared by immunoSEQ multiplex PCR; TCRdb keeps only in-frame clonotypes and omits some of them. The sample has approximately 160,000 clones; 75% to 90% are singletons. Study conclusions and caveats: There were mostly white British donors and more females than males, and clonal diversity was possibly underestimated. Spike-specific TCR breadth and depth went up after people got two AZD1222 doses. Of spike-specific TCRs, nearly half reportedly target regions left unmutated in variants.

As concerns this clone: Its specificity is unknown.

CDR3 length equals 19 residues. Germline CDR1 and CDR2: ENHRY and SYGVKD. V lost 5 bases to trimming and J lost 4 bases, with 29 bases between them. This chain links TRBV10-3 with TRBJ1-1; D call uncertain. This TCR derives from an adult in good health. Sample: peripheral blood, taken on day 0 of AZD1222 vaccination. The CDR3 here is CAISPFPDRLPIGGTEAFF. CDR3 sequence (DNA): TGTGCCATCAGTCCGTTCCCCGACCGACTCCCCATAGGAGGCACTGAAGCTTTCTTT.